The T cell receptor beta chain under discussion was sequenced for a study of shared clonotypes between healthy human individuals. Selected positively for CCR7 and CD45RO-negative, naive CD8 cells excluded terminally differentiated effector memory CD45RA+ cells. Here immunoSEQ multiplex PCR was the method, and the copy in TCRdb shows in-frame clones only, minus some. Among some 2,000,000 clones, about 95% were seen once, and the ten largest hold more than 0.95%. Per germline, CDR1 ENHRY and CDR2 SYGVKD. This CDR3 comprises 17 residues. Trimming took 3 bases from V and 0 from J; bases not matched to a gene: 8.

The chain couples TRBV10-3 to TRBJ2-1; TRBD2 matches at 7 bases. Sequencing input: naive CD8+ T cells sorted from blood. The receptor was derived from a man between 18 and 35 years old in good health. The CDR3 DNA is TGTGCCATCAGTGATTTCAGTCTAGCGGTCTCCTACAATGAGCAGTTCTTC. Translating it yields CAISDFSLAVSYNEQFF.